These T cell receptor beta chains were read from a single sample in a study of response to subunit inactivated influenza vaccine. From the RT-PCR reads, TCRdb called clonotypes with MiXCR, one entry per CDR3 protein. Here the sample spans just over 300,000 distinct CDR3 sequences, 21% being singletons. Sequenced material: PBMCs from blood, taken less than 22 months after vaccination. Receptors originate from a man aged 50 to 69 who received an inactivated influenza vaccine. Both conserved end residues are part of each CDR3. A D gene is named only where the DNA matches it firmly.

TRBD2	TRBV4-3	TRBJ2-1	CASSPKGAGGGNEQFF
-	TRBV12-3/TRBV12-4	TRBJ2-7	CASSQSFGASYEQYF
-	TRBV5-1	TRBJ2-2	CASSPLTRDTGELFF
-	TRBV20-1	TRBJ1-6	CSARQGPNNSPLHF
TRBD2	TRBV6-5	TRBJ2-3	CASSYHGRAFIDTQYF
-	TRBV9	TRBJ2-3	CASSVGGGQRSDTQYF
TRBD1	TRBV9	TRBJ1-2	CASSAGTGVSSNYGYTF
-	TRBV5-5	TRBJ1-1	CASSYQEGRTEAFF
-	TRBV12-3/TRBV12-4	TRBJ2-5	CASSFRAETQYF
-	TRBV19	TRBJ1-1	CASSIPTKNTEAFF
-	TRBV5-1	TRBJ2-7	CASSPGTARNEQYF
-	TRBV20-1	TRBJ2-5	CSAREGSQETQYF
TRBD1	TRBV14	TRBJ2-7	CASSPFKHRGLEQYF
-	TRBV6-2/TRBV6-3	TRBJ2-1	CASSYSLADGTYNEQFF
TRBD1	TRBV11-1	TRBJ1-3	CASRPTGTGGNTIYF
TRBD1	TRBV28	TRBJ1-6	CASSSPAGTGVSPLHF
-	TRBV29-1	TRBJ2-1	CSVARGNYNEQFF
-	TRBV4-2	TRBJ2-1	CASTFREGQSNEQFF
-	TRBV15	TRBJ1-1	CATSRDPAGNTEAFF
-	TRBV28	TRBJ1-5	CASRSGGGAGQPQHF
-	TRBV28	TRBJ1-6	CASTTPGRYNSPLHF
-	TRBV7-2	TRBJ2-5	CASSPGTSMGTQYF
-	TRBV28	TRBJ2-2	CASSLSFNTGELFF
-	TRBV2	TRBJ2-7	CASTGQFNYEQYF
-	TRBV5-6	TRBJ1-1	CASSLRQDQEAFF
-	TRBV12-3/TRBV12-4	TRBJ2-1	CASSPGGASYNEQFF
-	TRBV14	TRBJ2-5	CASSQVRTQYF
-	TRBV10-1	TRBJ2-1	CASSEALALGNEQFF
-	TRBV29-1	TRBJ2-7	CSVEDPGPPYEQYF
TRBD1	TRBV20-1	TRBJ1-5	CSAWGEAGGRSQPQHF
-	TRBV7-9	TRBJ1-1	CASSRNQGTEAFF
-	TRBV6-1	TRBJ1-6	CASSIGGYNSPLHF
-	TRBV2	TRBJ1-2	CASSGQGTIYGYTF
-	TRBV4-2	TRBJ1-1	CASSQNRENTEAFF
-	TRBV28	TRBJ1-1	CASSIGTKAFF
TRBD2	TRBV11-2	TRBJ2-1	CASSLVAGGSNEQFF
-	TRBV4-1	TRBJ1-5	CASSNQGSSNQPQHF
TRBD1	TRBV20-1	TRBJ2-7	CSAVQGGFSEQYF